The rows below give T cell receptor beta chains drawn from one sample of a study of blood T cell repertoires in COVID-19. Sequencing was performed with immunoSEQ multiplex PCR; in TCRdb, only in-frame clones are kept and a portion is missing. Of more than 65,000 clones listed, 87% are singletons. The sample was peripheral blood. These receptors were obtained from a woman in her forties or fifties with acute or convalescent COVID-19. CDR3s include the opening cysteine and the closing phenylalanine or tryptophan. The D gene is left open where the match is weak. Size is stated for part of the rows, as once, few or many counts, or as a class when the clone is expanded.

CDR3nt	CDR3aa	v_gene	j_gene	abundance	d_gene
TGTGCCAGCAACAGACAGGGGTGGGCCGGGGAGCTGTTTTTT	CASNRQGWAGELFF	TRBV27	TRBJ2-2	.	TRBD1
TGTGCCAGCAGCTTAAATTCCCCACTGTTGGGGGCTCAGAACACCGGGGAGCTGTTTTTT	CASSLNSPLLGAQNTGELFF	TRBV7-6	TRBJ2-2	.	.
TGTGCCACCAGCAGAGATCGGTGGGAGAATGAAAAACTGTTTTTT	CATSRDRWENEKLFF	TRBV15	TRBJ1-4	.	.
TGTGCCAGCAGCAACAGGGTTACAGATACGCAGTATTTT	CASSNRVTDTQYF	TRBV6-2/TRBV6-3	TRBJ2-3	few	.
TGCGCCAGCAGCCAAGATCGACAGGGGATCGACTACGAGCAGTACTTC	CASSQDRQGIDYEQYF	TRBV4-1	TRBJ2-7	.	TRBD1
TGTGCCAGCCCCGGGACAGGGATGAACACTGAAGCTTTCTTT	CASPGTGMNTEAFF	TRBV6-5	TRBJ1-1	.	TRBD1
TGCGCCAGCAGCCAAGAGGGGTTAATAGCGGGAGGTAACTACGAGCAGTACTTC	CASSQEGLIAGGNYEQYF	TRBV4-3	TRBJ2-7	.	TRBD2
TGTGCCAGCAGCGGGGAAGCGGGTCCCTATGGCTACACCTTC	CASSGEAGPYGYTF	TRBV11-2	TRBJ1-2	few	.
TGTGCCAGCAGGAGACAGGCGAACACTGAAGCTTTCTTT	CASRRQANTEAFF	TRBV6-5	TRBJ1-1	.	.
TGTGCCAGCAGCTTGTCTGTCGGAGGGCGGGGTGCTGAAGCTTTCTTT	CASSLSVGGRGAEAFF	TRBV5-6	TRBJ1-1	.	.
TGTGCCAGCAGTTCGGACTCTTATTCGGGCTACACCTTC	CASSSDSYSGYTF	TRBV2	TRBJ1-2	.	.
TGTGCCAGCAGCCACATTACGGGGTTCGCCATATATTTT	CASSHITGFAIYF	TRBV7-9	TRBJ1-3	.	.
TGTGCCAGCAGCTTCCGACAGGGCGATAGCAATCAGCCCCAGCATTTT	CASSFRQGDSNQPQHF	TRBV7-3	TRBJ1-5	.	TRBD1
TGTGCCAGCAGCCGTGACAGGGGCGAGATCAATGAGCAGTTCTTC	CASSRDRGEINEQFF	TRBV5-6	TRBJ2-1	once	TRBD1
TGTGCCACCCGACCGTACTTCGACAGGGGGCGGGCGGCCCCCTCTGGGGCCAACGTCCTGACTTTC	CATRPYFDRGRAAPSGANVLTF	TRBV24-1	TRBJ2-6	.	TRBD1
TGCGCCAGCAGCTTCAGGGGGCCTGCCTACAATGAGCAGTTCTTC	CASSFRGPAYNEQFF	TRBV5-1	TRBJ2-1	.	TRBD1
TGTGCCAGCAGGGGGGGGGACCTGGGCTACACCTTC	CASRGGDLGYTF	TRBV27	TRBJ1-2	.	.
TGTGCCAGCAGCCAAGAGGGCGGCTCGAAGGGTGAGCTGTTTTTT	CASSQEGGSKGELFF	TRBV7-3	TRBJ2-2	.	.
TGTGCCAGCAGTTCTGGAGCCCGCAGGGCTAATTCACCCCTCCACTTT	CASSSGARRANSPLHF	TRBV28	TRBJ1-6	.	.
TGTGCCAGCAGTTACAGGGAGGGTATTAATTCACCCCTCCACTTT	CASSYREGINSPLHF	TRBV6-2/TRBV6-3	TRBJ1-6	.	.
TGTGCCATCAGTGAGTTCGCGGCCACAGATACGCAGTATTTT	CAISEFAATDTQYF	TRBV10-3	TRBJ2-3	.	.
TGTGCCATCAGTGAGTCTACTAGCGGGGGCACTTTAACGAGAAATACGCAGTATTTT	CAISESTSGGTLTRNTQYF	TRBV10-3	TRBJ2-3	.	TRBD2
TGTGCCAGCAGTTACTCGAAAACGGGGGGCGCCGATGGCTACACCTTC	CASSYSKTGGADGYTF	TRBV6-5	TRBJ1-2	.	.
TGTGCCAGCAGTGACTGGGACAGGGGAGGGTCCAACTATGGCTACACCTTC	CASSDWDRGGSNYGYTF	TRBV2	TRBJ1-2	.	TRBD1
TGCAGCGTTGAAGAGAGGGGGCTGAATGAGCAGTTCTTC	CSVEERGLNEQFF	TRBV29-1	TRBJ2-1	.	TRBD1
TGTGCCAGCAGAATAGGGGGGGGGACTGAAGCTTTCTTT	CASRIGGGTEAFF	TRBV12-3/TRBV12-4	TRBJ1-1	.	.
TGTGCCAGCAGCTTGAGGGCAGGGGGGAATCAGCCCCAGCATTTT	CASSLRAGGNQPQHF	TRBV5-8	TRBJ1-5	.	TRBD1